The 31 T cell receptor beta chains presented below share a single source sample, sequenced in a study of blood T cells in healthy people across ages. Using a J-beta primer mix together with a sample-barcoded 5' primer, a second PCR was run for roughly 6 to 11 cycles. TCRdb re-called the 5' RACE reads through MiXCR, storing one row per CDR3 protein. Among approximately 2,000,000 distinct CDR3 sequences, about two fifths were seen once, and the ten largest hold roughly 23%. The sequencing sample was made of blood. These receptor sequences come from a human donor in good health.

The CDR3 loop reads CATSRELGSGNTIYF. CDR3 in DNA: TGTGCCACCAGCAGAGAGCTTGGTTCTGGAAACACCATATATTTT. This chain uses TRBV15 with TRBJ1-3; D not certain. Germline V gives CDR1 LNHNV, CDR2 YYDKDF (reference sequence). CDR3 length equals 15 residues. Trimming pared 0 bases from V and 1 base from J, leaving 7 bases between.

J is TRBJ1-2 and V is TRBV10-3, with 9 nucleotides matching TRBD1. This CDR3 region has 16 residues. Trimming took 3 bases from V and 4 from J; bases not matched to a gene: 9. Germline CDR1 reads ENHRY; CDR2 reads SYGVKD. CDR3 nucleotide sequence: TGTGCCATCAGTGATGGGGACAGGGTGGGACCCTATGGCTACACCTTC. The encoded protein is CAISDGDRVGPYGYTF.

The chain joins TRBV3-1 to TRBJ2-5; 12 bases match TRBD2. Germline V gene data show CDR1 as LGHDT and CDR2 as YNNKEL (reference sequence). The trim removed 1 base at V and 2 bases at J, leaving 2 bases unmatched. This CDR3 comprises 16 residues. Written as DNA, the CDR3 is TGTGCCAGCAGCCAAGCTAGCGGGAGGGGTCAAGAGACCCAGTACTTC. Translation gives CASSQASGRGQETQYF.

The chain combines TRBV20-1 with TRBJ2-7, with TRBD1 as a possible D gene (6 bases). Trimming left V 3 bases short and J 3 bases short, with 18 bases between. The germline CDR1 and CDR2 sequences are DFQATT and SNEGSKA (reference sequence). The CDR3 extends over 15 amino acids. CDR3 in DNA: TGCAGTGCTAGGGGAGTCGAGGGGGACAACTACGAGCAGTACTTC. It is translated as CSARGVEGDNYEQYF.

Ten or more counts support this clonotype. The J gene is TRBJ1-1, the V gene TRBV6-5; D possibly corresponds to TRBD1 (5 bases). Germline V CDR1 and CDR2: MNHEY, SVGAGI. CDR3 length: 14 residues. Trimming stripped 6 bases from V and 5 bases from J, with 16 bases between. CDR3 sequence: CASSPTGGRTEAFF. The CDR3, as DNA: TGTGCCAGCAGCCCTACGGGGGGTAGGACTGAAGCTTTCTTT.

This chain links TRBV20-1 with TRBJ2-7; 7 bases align to TRBD2. Per the germline V gene, CDR1 is DFQATT and CDR2 is SNEGSKA (reference sequence). The trim removed 1 base at V and 1 base at J, leaving 4 bases unmatched. This CDR3 is built from 14 residues. Here the CDR3 reads CSARGQRGSYEQYF. CDR3 in DNA: TGCAGTGCTAGAGGGCAGCGGGGTTCCTACGAGCAGTACTTC.

This rearrangement joins TRBV3-1 to TRBJ2-3; 9 nucleotides align to TRBD2. The CDR3 totals 17 residues. In germline, CDR1 is LGHDT, CDR2 YNNKEL (reference sequence). Losses at the gene ends were 0 bases for V and 3 bases for J; bases not matched to a gene: 7. The CDR3 nucleotides are TGTGCCAGCAGCCAAGACGGGGTAGCGGGGGAGACAGATACGCAGTATTTT. This translates into CASSQDGVAGETDTQYF.

The rearrangement links TRBV5-1 to TRBJ2-7; D is unclear. The CDR3 is 14 amino acids. V lost 0 bases and J 5 bases, leaving 12 bases between the germline ends. CDR1 is SGHRS and CDR2 is YFSETQ in the germline V gene. In DNA form, the CDR3 reads TGCGCCAGCAGCTTGGTGGCGGCCAGAGACGAGCAGTACTTC. Translated: CASSLVAARDEQYF.

This clonotype was observed at least ten times. The CDR3 is CSASPDEQGYQETQYF. CDR3 nucleotide sequence: TGCAGTGCTAGCCCGGATGAACAGGGTTACCAAGAGACCCAGTACTTC. The V and J genes are TRBV20-1 and TRBJ2-5, with D possibly matching TRBD1 (6 bases). Germline assignment: CDR1 DFQATT and CDR2 SNEGSKA (reference sequence). Trimming shortened V by 3 bases and J by 0 bases, and 17 bases separated the two germline ends. This CDR3 comprises 16 residues.

This clonotype was detected a few times. The chain joins TRBV7-2 to TRBJ2-1; D gene unclear. With 3 bases removed from V and 8 bases from J, the gap between germline ends came to 11 bases. This CDR3 is built from 13 residues. The germline V gene encodes CDR1 SGHTA and CDR2 FQGNSA. The CDR3 is CASSFLGLDEQFF. DNA of the CDR3: TGTGCCAGCAGCTTTTTAGGGCTAGATGAGCAGTTCTTC.

This clonotype was detected only a few times. The chain uses TRBV4-3 and TRBJ1-1; D is unclear. CDR3 size: 14 residues. Trimming removed 1 base from V and 3 bases from J, with 9 bases in between. Germline V CDR1 and CDR2: LGHNA, YSLEER. In DNA, the CDR3 is TGCGCCAGCAGCCAAGTTTCGGGTTACACTGAAGCTTTCTTT. Amino acids: CASSQVSGYTEAFF.

This chain joins TRBV29-1 and TRBJ2-1; TRBD2 might be the D (5 bases). The V end was cut by 3 bases, the J end by 13 bases, with 16 bases between. The CDR3 loop spans 12 amino acids. The V gene's germline CDR1 is SQVTM and CDR2 ANQGSEA. The CDR3 sequence: CSVDPSQETQFF. CDR3 bases: TGCAGCGTTGATCCTAGCCAAGAGACCCAGTTCTTC.

The table lists this clonotype with a count of one. The chain uses TRBV6-6 and TRBJ2-7, with unresolved D. The germline V and J ends were trimmed by 8 bases and 3 bases, with 8 bases remaining between them. CDR1 is MNHNY, CDR2 SVGAGI, per germline (reference sequence). The CDR3 sequence is 11 residues long. CDR3 protein: CASRLDYEQYF. The CDR3 nucleotides read TGTGCCAGCCGTTTAGACTACGAGCAGTACTTC.

The chain recombines TRBV4-3 with TRBJ1-2; the D gene is possibly TRBD1 (5 bases). The germline V and J ends were trimmed by 4 bases and 5 bases, with 17 bases remaining between them. The CDR3 has 15 amino acids. Per germline, CDR1 LGHNA and CDR2 YSLEER. CDR3 residues: CASSPSQGMGYGYTF. The CDR3 DNA follows: TGCGCCAGCAGCCCCTCTCAGGGCATGGGGTATGGCTACACCTTC.

The chain has TRBV3-1 and TRBJ1-1; no definite D call. The CDR3 spans 13 residues. Trimming pared 0 bases from V and 7 bases from J, leaving 9 bases between. Germline CDR1 reads LGHDT; CDR2 reads YNNKEL (reference sequence). CDR3 nucleotide sequence: TGTGCCAGCAGCCAAGATTTGGAAGTTGAAGCTTTCTTT. Translating gives CASSQDLEVEAFF.

This clonotype was detected only a few times. This may be a read error: a much more frequent sequence differs by one nucleotide. J is TRBJ2-4 and V is TRBV20-1; D perhaps matches TRBD1 (5 bases). The CDR3 loop spans 14 amino acids. Germline values: CDR1 DFQATT, CDR2 SNEGSKA (reference sequence). In DNA, the CDR3 is TGCAGTGCTAAACTGACAAGGGGCAAATACATTCAGTACTTC. Translating it yields CSAKLTRGKYIQYF.

This sequence joins TRBV28 and TRBJ1-5; D ambiguous. In germline, CDR1 is MDHEN, CDR2 SYDVKM. Deletions cut 2 bases from V and 9 bases from J, with 14 bases between. This CDR3 region has 14 residues. The CDR3 DNA sequence: TGTGCCAGCAGTTTAGTAAGGTCTTTCTGGCCCCAGCATTTT. It codes for CASSLVRSFWPQHF.

V gene TRBV2 combines with J gene TRBJ2-7, with TRBD1 identical over 7 bases. Germline V gives CDR1 SNHLY, CDR2 FYNNEI. This CDR3 has 15 amino acids. Trimming cost V 3 bases and J 5 bases; bases outside gene matches: 10. The CDR3, as DNA: TGTGCCAGCAGTGATAGCCACAATGGACAGGACGAGCAGTACTTC. This gives the protein CASSDSHNGQDEQYF.

The chain couples TRBV9 to TRBJ2-5, with D maybe TRBD2 (5 bases). CDR1 is SGDLS and CDR2 is YYNGEE in the germline V gene. The CDR3 is made up of 15 amino acids. V lost 0 bases and J lost 2, with 11 bases in between. The CDR3 sequence is CASSVAVREQETQYF. The CDR3 DNA follows: TGTGCCAGCAGCGTAGCTGTCCGGGAACAAGAGACCCAGTACTTC. Full variable domain (outside the CDR3, taken from reference TRBV9 and TRBJ2-5): DSGVTQTPKHLITATGQRVTLRCSPRSGDLSVYWYQQSLDQGLQFLIQYYNGEERAKGNILERFSAQQFPDLHSELNLSSLELGDSALYFCASSVAVREQETQYFGPGTRLLVL.

This clonotype came up a few times. The chain has TRBV12-3 or TRBV12-4 and TRBJ2-3; TRBD2 might be the D (5 bases). The ends were cut back, 3 bases at V and 5 bases at J, with 15 bases in the middle. This CDR3 contains 15 residues. The CDR3 sequence: CASSFGLRSRDTQYF. The CDR3 DNA reads TGTGCCAGCAGTTTTGGACTCCGTTCTCGAGATACGCAGTATTTT.

There are a few counts of this clonotype. This chain uses TRBV7-2 with TRBJ2-5; D may be TRBD1 (5 bases). The germline gives CDR1 SGHTA, CDR2 FQGNSA. The CDR3 is made up of 15 amino acids. Trimming removed 6 bases at V and 5 bases at J, with 19 bases between. CDR3 in amino acids: CASSYPGSRVETQYF. CDR3 nucleotides: TGTGCCAGCAGTTACCCCGGTAGCAGGGTCGAGACCCAGTACTTC.

The chain couples TRBV6-5 to TRBJ2-1; D is unclear. Trimming cost V 2 bases and J 7 bases, with 15 bases left between them. The CDR3 sequence is 15 residues long. Germline CDR1 is MNHEY and CDR2 is SVGAGI. The CDR3 region is CASSYQVASTNEQFF. The CDR3 region has the DNA TGTGCCAGCAGTTACCAGGTCGCCTCTACAAATGAGCAGTTCTTC.

This clonotype was detected a few times. CDR3 DNA sequence: TGTGCCAGCAGAACGGGGAATGAGCAGTTCTTC. This codes for CASRTGNEQFF. The chain couples TRBV25-1 to TRBJ2-1, with TRBD2 as a possible D gene (5 bases). The V and J ends lost 6 bases and 7 bases respectively, with 7 bases between them. The CDR3 sequence is 11 residues long. The germline V gene encodes CDR1 MGHDK and CDR2 SYGVNS.

The gene calls are TRBV6-1 and TRBJ1-5; D possibly corresponds to TRBD1 (5 bases). Trimming removed 5 bases at V and 4 bases at J, with 24 bases between. Germline loops: CDR1 MNHNS, CDR2 SASEGT. The CDR3 spans 18 residues. In nucleotides, the CDR3 is TGTGCCAGCAGTCCTTCCCCGATTCCGGGACGCCCTAATCAGCCCCAGCATTTT. Residues: CASSPSPIPGRPNQPQHF.

This clonotype was found a few times. The chain recombines TRBV11-2 with TRBJ2-1, with D perhaps matching TRBD1 or TRBD2 (5 bases each). Germline assignment: CDR1 SGHAT and CDR2 FQNNGV. The germline V and J ends were trimmed by 6 bases and 2 bases, with 14 bases remaining between them. There are 15 residues in the CDR3. The DNA for the CDR3 is TGTGCCAGCAGTTATGAGGGACCCACCTACAATGAGCAGTTCTTC. It codes for CASSYEGPTYNEQFF.

The chain is built from TRBV5-1 and TRBJ2-2; no clear D. The CDR3 has 13 residues. Germline values: CDR1 SGHRS, CDR2 YFSETQ. The V end lost 1 base, the J end lost 7 bases, and 8 bases lay between the germline ends. The CDR3 sequence: CASSLQEVGELFF. CDR3 bases: TGCGCCAGCAGCTTGCAAGAGGTCGGGGAGCTGTTTTTT.

There are a few counts of this clonotype. J is TRBJ2-1 and V is TRBV9, with D perhaps matching TRBD2 (7 bases). V lost 0 bases and J lost 5, with 12 bases in between. The CDR3 extends over 15 amino acids. CDR1 SGDLS and CDR2 YYNGEE come from the germline V gene. DNA for the CDR3: TGTGCCAGCAGCGTAGCTGGCGGGGGCCACAATGAGCAGTTCTTC. It yields the protein CASSVAGGGHNEQFF.

Only a few counts were recorded for this clonotype. The J gene is TRBJ2-1, the V gene TRBV29-1; perhaps D is TRBD1 or TRBD2 (6 bases each). Between the trimmed V and J ends, which lost 3 bases and 6 bases, there was a span of 12 bases. Germline CDR1 is SQVTM and CDR2 is ANQGSEA. The CDR3 extends over 13 amino acids. CDR3 coding DNA: TGCAGCGTTGATTGGGGGGCGGGCAATGAGCAGTTCTTC. It yields the protein CSVDWGAGNEQFF.

This clonotype was seen a few times. J is TRBJ1-2 and V is TRBV19; 7 bases line up with TRBD1. Trimming cost V 3 bases and J 3 bases; bases outside gene matches: 4. CDR1 is LNHDA and CDR2 is SQIVND in the germline V gene (reference sequence). The CDR3 has 14 residues. In DNA, the CDR3 is TGTGCCAGTAGTATGCGACAGGGTCACTATGGCTACACCTTC. It is translated as CASSMRQGHYGYTF.

This clonotype was observed a handful of times. This rearrangement joins TRBV10-3 to TRBJ2-1; the D gene is possibly TRBD2 (6 bases). This CDR3 spans 14 amino acids. In germline, CDR1 is ENHRY, CDR2 SYGVKD. Trimming took off 7 bases at V and 6 bases at J, with 16 bases between the two ends. CDR3 sequence: CAIKAREEGNEQFF. The CDR3 DNA reads as TGTGCCATCAAGGCCAGGGAGGAGGGCAATGAGCAGTTCTTC.

The chain recombines TRBV18 with TRBJ2-1, with D perhaps TRBD1 (6 bases). The CDR3 has 15 residues. Looked up from germline, CDR1 is KGHSH and CDR2 is LQKENI. With 6 bases removed from V and 5 bases from J, the gap between germline ends came to 17 bases. The CDR3 is CASSPYRVADNEQFF. The CDR3 nucleotides are TGTGCCAGCTCTCCCTACAGGGTCGCCGACAATGAGCAGTTCTTC.